This TCR beta chain was identified during a study of cytomegalovirus exposure and HLA in healthy donors. Amplification used 60 Vbeta primers and 13 Jbeta primers. The repertoire was sequenced with immunoSEQ multiplex PCR; TCRdb's copy has only in-frame clones and lacks some. This table has 100,000 or so clones, more than 65% appearing once. Findings and limits, study-wide: HLA alleles showed associations with 15,000 to 20,000 TCR beta sequences in a later analysis, at a 0.05 false discovery rate. Investigators reported more than 150 TCR beta chains as tied to cytomegalovirus. Donors belonging to an Asian-associated ancestry cluster reportedly showed fewer N-insertions in productive TCRs than the roughly 680-donor mean, according to what a later analysis found. In vitro assays verified that three CMV-associated chains recognized CMV antigens specifically.

A word on this clone: Its antigen is still unknown.

Looked up from germline, CDR1 is GTSNPN and CDR2 is SVGIG (reference sequence). The length of the CDR3 is 15 residues. With 0 bases removed from V and 14 bases from J, the gap between germline ends came to 20 bases. The V gene is TRBV30, the J gene TRBJ1-6; perhaps TRBD1 as D (6 bases). The source material was PBMCs. This sequence originates from a man aged 35-49 years in good health and CMV-seropositive. CDR3 in amino acids: CAWSVKGGAPGALHF. The CDR3 DNA is TGTGCCTGGAGTGTAAAGGGGGGGGCCCCGGGGGCCCTCCACTTT.